This T cell receptor (beta chain) was sequenced during a study of HIV-infected patients and healthy controls. Study-wide findings and caveats: Healthy controls shared more CDR3 sequences between individuals than HIV-infected patients did. CMV-associated CDR3s mostly grew nonsignificantly during therapy, while HIV-associated CDR3s declined significantly.

V lost 4 bases to trimming and J lost 0 bases, with 7 bases between them. Germline lookup yields CDR1 PRHDT and CDR2 FYEKMQ (reference sequence). CDR3 length equals 15 residues. All unsorted peripheral T cells were captured because whole blood was used without fractionation. Alpha and beta constant-region primers primed reverse transcription of 400 to 650 ng RNA. Using multiplexing indices, alpha and beta chain libraries were generated apart by chain-specific third strand synthesis. A single primer pair per chain amplified all rearrangements, with per-molecule barcodes. Using its own MiXCR run on the 5' RACE reads, TCRdb lists one record per CDR3 protein. The sample contains 15,000 to 20,000 distinct CDR3 sequences, roughly 8.9% of which appear only once. Concerning this clonotype: The antigen is not known.

The TCR originated in an adult in good health. The chain uses TRBV13 and TRBJ2-6; D remains unclear. The sequenced sample was blood. CDR3 DNA: TGTGCCAGCAGCTCTGGGGTCTCTGGGGCCAACGTCCTGACTTTC. This gives the protein CASSSGVSGANVLTF.